The 6 T cell receptor beta chains below all came from one sample that was sequenced in a study of blood T cell repertoires in COVID-19. Clones were read by immunoSEQ multiplex PCR, and TCRdb kept only the in-frame ones, dropping some. The profile shows 120,000 to 150,000 clones, 85% of them singletons. The sample was peripheral blood. All receptors come from a middle-aged woman with active or convalescent COVID-19.

The chain combines TRBV1 with TRBJ2-7; the listed D gene, TRBD1, was not tested against the DNA. TRBV1 is reported as a pseudogene. CDR3 length: 15 residues. CDR3: CTSSQDRGTTYEQYF. As DNA, the CDR3 is TGCACCAGCAGCCAAGACAGGGGCACCACCTACGAGCAGTACTTC.

The chain carries TRBV7-2 and TRBJ2-3; tentatively, D is TRBD2 (6 bases). V dropped 5 bases and J dropped 9 bases, with 15 bases sitting between them. Germline CDR1 reads SGHTA; CDR2 reads FQGNSA. CDR3 size: 13 residues. CDR3 nucleotide sequence: TGTGCCAGCAGCCCGCGGGGCCCTGAGACGCAGTATTTT. Its protein is CASSPRGPETQYF.

The chain couples TRBV30 to TRBJ1-1, with D unresolved. Germline loops: CDR1 GTSNPN, CDR2 SVGIG (reference sequence). There are 15 residues in the CDR3. V was shortened by 2 bases and J by 1 base, with 14 bases between the two germline ends. The CDR3 spells CAWSLIGVSNTEAFF. The CDR3 bases are TGTGCCTGGAGTCTTATCGGGGTCTCGAACACTGAAGCTTTCTTT.

The genes are TRBV27 and TRBJ1-3; perhaps TRBD1 as D (6 bases). V dropped 2 bases and J dropped 7 bases, with 24 bases sitting between them. The CDR3 has 18 amino acids. CDR1 and CDR2 (germline): MNHEY, SMNVEV (reference sequence). CDR3 in amino acids: CASSLRLRGGDRRNTIYF. DNA for the CDR3: TGTGCCAGCAGTTTAAGATTGAGAGGGGGAGACCGACGGAACACCATATATTTT.

The chain joins TRBV4-1 to TRBJ2-1; the match to TRBD2 covers 10 bases. The CDR3 is made up of 17 amino acids. With 0 bases clipped from V and 4 bases from J, the junction kept 6 bases outside the gene matches. Germline CDR1 reads MGHRA; CDR2 reads YSYEKL. CDR3 DNA: TGCGCCAGCAGCCAAGAACGTCTAGCGGGGGCATACAATGAGCAGTTCTTC. Amino acids: CASSQERLAGAYNEQFF.

The chain links TRBV29-1 to TRBJ1-2, with TRBD1 matching 9 bases. V lost 7 bases, J lost 8 bases, and 8 bases stayed unmatched. The CDR3 is 12 amino acids. Germline V gives CDR1 SQVTM, CDR2 ANQGSEA. The CDR3 DNA follows: TGCAGCGCTATGGGACAGGGAGGCGGCTACACCTTC. It codes for CSAMGQGGGYTF.